This T cell receptor (beta chain) was documented in a study of identifying expanded T cells in peripheral blood. The study's findings and limits: Technical replicates showed roughly 1.2 changed clones; approximately two weeks about 16; four weeks 19. Clone count variance between roughly two-week samples rose with total template count.

V gave up 3 bases and J gave up 2 bases, with 14 bases separating them. The CDR3 totals 15 residues. CDR1 is SNHLY, CDR2 FYNNEI, per germline. Clones were sequenced by immunoSEQ multiplex PCR, and TCRdb holds only the in-frame ones, with some missing. This table holds over 100,000 clones, roughly nine tenths found once. No infections or other immune events were documented during collection. This clone occurred many times. Antigen specificity is unknown. Sequencing used blood. J is TRBJ2-7 and V is TRBV2; D may match TRBD1 or TRBD2 (5 bases each). The sequence came from a person aged 18 to 75 in good health. The CDR3 spells CASSEGEGAPYEQYF. The CDR3 nucleotides are TGTGCCAGCAGTGAGGGGGAAGGGGCACCCTACGAGCAGTACTTC. Using reference TRBV2 and TRBJ2-7 for the parts outside the CDR3, the full variable domain is EPEVTQTPSHQVTQMGQEVILRCVPISNHLYFYWYRQILGQKVEFLVSFYNNEISEKSEIFDDQFSVERPDGSNFTLKIRSTKLEDSAMYFCASSEGEGAPYEQYFGPGTRLTVT.